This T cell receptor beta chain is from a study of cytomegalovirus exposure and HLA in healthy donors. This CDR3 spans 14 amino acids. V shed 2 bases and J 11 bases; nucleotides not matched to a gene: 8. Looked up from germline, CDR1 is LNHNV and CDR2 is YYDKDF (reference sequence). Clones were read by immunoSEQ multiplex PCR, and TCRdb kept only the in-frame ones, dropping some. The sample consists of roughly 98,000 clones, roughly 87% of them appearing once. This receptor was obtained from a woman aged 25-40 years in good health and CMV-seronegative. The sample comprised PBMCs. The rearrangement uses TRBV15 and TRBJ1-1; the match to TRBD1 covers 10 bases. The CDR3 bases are TGTGCCACCAGCAGACCCGGGACAGGGGCTGGGGCTTTCTTT. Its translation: CATSRPGTGAGAFF.